These 26 T cell receptor beta chains came from one sample sequenced in a study of blood T cell repertoires in COVID-19. Only in-frame clones appear in the TCRdb table, and some are missing; sequencing was by immunoSEQ multiplex PCR. The sample includes 150,000 to 200,000 clones, about 92% of them seen just once. The source material was peripheral blood. All receptors derive from a man in his 60s with active or convalescent COVID-19.

V is TRBV7-2 and J is TRBJ2-1, with D perhaps TRBD1 (5 bases). The CDR3 is 15 residues long. Trimming pared 4 bases from V and 7 bases from J, leaving 17 bases between. Germline-derived CDR1 and CDR2 are SGHTA and FQGNSA. CDR3 in DNA: TGTGCCAGCAGCTCCCAGGGTCTGTTAAGGAATGAGCAGTTCTTC. It yields the protein CASSSQGLLRNEQFF.

The chain recombines TRBV7-2 with TRBJ1-5, with unresolved D. Germline CDR1 SGHTA, CDR2 FQGNSA. V lost 1 base to trimming and J lost 5 bases, with 9 bases between them. The length of the CDR3 is 14 residues. The CDR3 sequence is CASSLVRNHQPQHF. Written as DNA, the CDR3 is TGTGCCAGCAGCTTAGTCAGGAACCATCAGCCCCAGCATTTT. The full variable domain, completed using reference TRBV7-2 and TRBJ1-5, is GAGVSQSPSNKVTEKGKDVELRCDPISGHTALYWYRQSLGQGLEFLIYFQGNSAPDKSGLPSDRFSAERTGGSVSTLTIQRTQQEDSAVYLCASSLVRNHQPQHFGDGTRLSIL.

J is TRBJ1-5 and V is TRBV5-4; possible D gene TRBD1, 6 bases. With 4 bases removed from V and 2 bases from J, the gap between germline ends came to 13 bases. Germline loops: CDR1 SGHNT, CDR2 YYREEE (reference sequence). The CDR3 is 15 amino acids. The CDR3 sequence: CASSPDGGRNQPQHF. CDR3 coding DNA: TGTGCCAGCAGCCCCGACGGGGGGCGCAATCAGCCCCAGCATTTT.

With regard to this clone: A much larger clone differs from this one at a single base, so this may be a read error. J is TRBJ2-2 and V is TRBV6-5, with 7 bases fitting TRBD1. The CDR3 contains 14 residues. CDR1 is MNHEY, CDR2 SVGAGI, per germline. The junction had 4 bases not matched to a gene; V was cut back by 6 bases and J by 3 bases. The CDR3 spells CASRPGQDTGELFF. The CDR3 bases are TGTGCCAGCAGGCCAGGACAGGACACCGGGGAGCTGTTTTTT.

J is TRBJ1-3 and V is TRBV2, with D perhaps TRBD1 (6 bases). V gave up 6 bases and J gave up 0 bases, with 12 bases separating them. The CDR3 consists of 15 residues. Germline lookup yields CDR1 SNHLY and CDR2 FYNNEI. The CDR3 DNA reads TGTGCCAGCAGGGTGGACAGTTACTCTGGAAACACCATATATTTT. Protein: CASRVDSYSGNTIYF.

The chain has TRBV5-1 and TRBJ1-6, with 11 bases aligning to TRBD1. Trimming cost V 2 bases and J 0 bases; bases outside gene matches: 4. Per germline, CDR1 SGHRS and CDR2 YFSETQ. The CDR3 sequence is 18 residues long. Written as DNA, the CDR3 is TGCGCCAGCAGCTTTGCCGGGACAGGGGGCTCCTATAATTCACCCCTCCACTTT. Residues: CASSFAGTGGSYNSPLHF.

The J gene is TRBJ1-1, the V gene TRBV7-9; D uncertain. The germline V gene has CDR1 SEHNR and CDR2 FQNEAQ (reference sequence). The V and J ends lost 1 base and 1 base respectively, with 16 bases between them. The CDR3 covers 17 residues. CDR3 in DNA: TGTGCCAGCAGCTTAGAAGGTAGAGGGTGGAAGAACACTGAAGCTTTCTTT. Protein: CASSLEGRGWKNTEAFF. The complete variable domain, with remaining parts taken from reference TRBV7-9 and TRBJ1-1, reads DTGVSQNPRHKITKRGQNVTFRCDPISEHNRLYWYRQTLGQGPEFLTYFQNEAQLEKSRLLSDRFSAERPKGSFSTLEIQRTEQGDSAMYLCASSLEGRGWKNTEAFFGQGTRLTVV.

This rearrangement joins TRBV25-1 to TRBJ2-7, with TRBD2 identical over 7 bases. The V segment lost 5 bases and the J segment 4 bases; nucleotides outside the gene matches: 2. The CDR3 has 12 amino acids. Germline V gene lookup returns CDR1 MGHDK and CDR2 SYGVNS. CDR3 sequence reads: CASSLAGYEQYF. The DNA of the CDR3 is TGTGCCAGCAGTTTAGCGGGTTACGAGCAGTACTTC.

The chain combines TRBV18 with TRBJ2-7; TRBD1 might be the D (6 bases). Trimming cost V 2 bases and J 5 bases, with 16 bases left between them. The CDR3 loop spans 15 amino acids. Germline V gene sequence: CDR1 KGHSH, CDR2 LQKENI. The CDR3 DNA sequence: TGTGCCAGCTCACCAATCGAGGGGGTCTCGAACGAGCAGTACTTC. This translates into CASSPIEGVSNEQYF. The complete variable domain, with remaining parts taken from reference TRBV18 and TRBJ2-7, reads NAGVMQNPRHLVRRRGQEARLRCSPMKGHSHVYWYRQLPEEGLKFMVYLQKENIIDESGMPKERFSAEFPKEGPSILRIQQVVRGDSAAYFCASSPIEGVSNEQYFGPGTRLTVT.

The chain employs TRBV20-1 and TRBJ2-5, with 12 bases identical to TRBD2. With 3 bases clipped from V and 5 bases from J, the junction kept 7 bases outside the gene matches. Germline CDR1 and CDR2: DFQATT and SNEGSKA (reference sequence). This CDR3 region has 15 residues. CDR3 loop: CSASWGLAGRETQYF. The CDR3 DNA is TGCAGTGCTAGTTGGGGACTAGCGGGCCGGGAGACCCAGTACTTC.

The V and J genes are TRBV5-1 and TRBJ2-7; D not resolved. The CDR3 is 11 residues long. The germline V and J ends were trimmed by 3 bases and 4 bases, with 5 bases remaining between them. Germline V gene sequence: CDR1 SGHRS, CDR2 YFSETQ. The CDR3 region is CASSSTYEQYF. CDR3 DNA sequence: TGCGCCAGCAGCTCCACTTACGAGCAGTACTTC.

This sequence joins TRBV5-1 and TRBJ1-1; 7 nucleotides line up with TRBD1. The length of the CDR3 is 16 residues. Germline CDR1 reads SGHRS; CDR2 reads YFSETQ. After removal of 3 bases from V and 1 base from J, the junction contained 9 bases not matched to a gene. The chain's CDR3 is CASSYQGGGGNTEAFF. The CDR3 nucleotides are TGCGCCAGCAGCTACCAGGGGGGCGGTGGGAACACTGAAGCTTTCTTT.

V gene TRBV7-6 combines with J gene TRBJ2-7; TRBD2 aligns across 9 bases. Germline CDR1 is SGHVS and CDR2 is FNYEAQ. This CDR3 spans 18 amino acids. V lost 1 base and J lost 3; bases outside the gene matches: 13. CDR3 sequence (DNA): TGTGCCAGCAGCTTAGGAAATAAGCGGGCTAGCGGGAACTACGAGCAGTACTTC. It codes for CASSLGNKRASGNYEQYF. Full variable domain (remainder filled in from reference TRBV7-6 and TRBJ2-7): GAGVSQSPRYKVTKRGQDVALRCDPISGHVSLYWYRQALGQGPEFLTYFNYEAQQDKSGLPNDRFSAERPEGSISTLTIQRTEQRDSAMYRCASSLGNKRASGNYEQYFGPGTRLTVT.

CDR3 in amino acids: CASSDNRAGELFF. The CDR3 DNA is TGTGCCAGCAGTGATAACAGGGCCGGGGAGCTGTTTTTT. This chain connects TRBV6-1 to TRBJ2-2, with D possibly TRBD1 on 6 matching bases. V shed 3 bases and J shed 6 bases, with 8 bases lying between them. Looked up from germline, CDR1 is MNHNS and CDR2 is SASEGT. The CDR3 has 13 residues.

V is TRBV20-1 and J is TRBJ2-3; D may be TRBD2 (5 bases). From germline, CDR1 is DFQATT and CDR2 SNEGSKA (reference sequence). The CDR3 length is 13 residues. V was trimmed by 3 bases and J by 1 base, leaving 8 bases between them. The CDR3 region is CSASWTRTDTQYF. The CDR3 bases are TGCAGTGCTAGTTGGACTCGCACAGATACGCAGTATTTT.

V is TRBV3-1 (or the pseudogene TRBV3-2) and J is TRBJ1-5; D not resolved. With 0 bases removed from V and 3 bases from J, the gap between germline ends came to 3 bases. The length of the CDR3 is 13 residues. Germline-derived CDR1 and CDR2 are LGHDT and YNNKEL (reference sequence). The CDR3 nucleotides read TGTGCCAGCAGCCAAGATATCAATCAGCCCCAGCATTTT. It encodes CASSQDINQPQHF.

The rearrangement joins TRBV5-6 to TRBJ2-5; 8 nucleotides agree with TRBD2. Per the germline V gene, CDR1 is SGHDT and CDR2 is YYEEEE. With 0 bases clipped from V and 5 bases from J, the junction kept 6 bases outside the gene matches. The CDR3 sequence is 15 residues long. CDR3 region: CASSLGAGVGETQYF. CDR3 nucleotides: TGTGCCAGCAGCTTGGGAGCGGGAGTAGGGGAGACCCAGTACTTC.

This clone was detected a few times. Distinct nucleotide sequences in the sample also encode this CDR3. The chain links TRBV19 to TRBJ1-5; 9 bases are shared with TRBD1. CDR3 length: 14 residues. V shed 5 bases and J 4 bases; nucleotides not matched to a gene: 3. From germline, CDR1 is LNHDA and CDR2 SQIVND (reference sequence). The CDR3 spells CASSQTGGNQPQHF. The CDR3 nucleotides are TGTGCCAGTAGTCAGACAGGGGGGAATCAGCCCCAGCATTTT.

The count of this clone is one. The rearrangement joins TRBV6-2 or TRBV6-3 to TRBJ2-7, with a tentative D call TRBD1 (5 bases). The V gene's germline CDR1 is MNHEY and CDR2 SVGEGT. V was trimmed by 4 bases and J by 5 bases, leaving 12 bases between them. This CDR3 region has 13 residues. This CDR3 reads CASSLIGAHEQYF. The CDR3 bases are TGTGCCAGCAGTTTAATTGGGGCCCACGAGCAGTACTTC.

The chain combines TRBV9 with TRBJ1-1; D is unresolved. The CDR3 is made up of 14 amino acids. The V gene's germline CDR1 is SGDLS and CDR2 YYNGEE. Trimming removed 0 bases at V and 1 base at J, with 7 bases between. The CDR3 DNA sequence: TGTGCCAGCAGCGTAGTAGGAGGGAACACTGAAGCTTTCTTT. This codes for CASSVVGGNTEAFF.

The gene calls are TRBV27 and TRBJ1-5, with TRBD1 matching over 7 bases. The CDR3 is 15 residues long. The V segment lost 7 bases and the J segment 0 bases; nucleotides outside the gene matches: 6. CDR1 and CDR2 (germline): MNHEY, SMNVEV (reference sequence). CDR3 sequence (DNA): TGTGCCAGCACCCGGACAGGTTATAGCAATCAGCCCCAGCATTTT. It is translated as CASTRTGYSNQPQHF.

CDR3 region: CASSRDTSGNTIYF. The CDR3 nucleotides read TGTGCCAGCAGCCGGGACACCTCTGGAAACACCATATATTTT. This sequence joins TRBV6-5 and TRBJ1-3, with D maybe TRBD1 (6 bases). There are 14 residues in the CDR3. The V end lost 6 bases, the J end lost 0 bases, and 9 bases lay between the germline ends. Germline V gives CDR1 MNHEY, CDR2 SVGAGI.

The chain links TRBV18 to TRBJ1-2; 7 bases map to TRBD1. From germline, CDR1 is KGHSH and CDR2 LQKENI. V trimming: 6 bases; J trimming: 2 bases; junction bases outside the gene matches: 9. There are 15 residues in the CDR3. The CDR3 sequence is CASSPGATGNYGYTF. CDR3 coding DNA: TGTGCCAGCTCCCCGGGGGCGACAGGGAACTATGGCTACACCTTC.

V and J are TRBV10-3 and TRBJ2-7, with 9 bases matching TRBD1. The V segment lost 5 bases and the J segment 4 bases; nucleotides outside the gene matches: 9. The CDR3 length is 15 residues. Looked up from germline, CDR1 is ENHRY and CDR2 is SYGVKD. CDR3 sequence reads: CAISMTGGGEYEQYF. CDR3 nucleotides: TGTGCCATCAGTATGACAGGGGGGGGAGAATACGAGCAGTACTTC.

The rearrangement links TRBV2 to TRBJ2-1, with TRBD2 identical over 10 bases. J gave up 10 bases and V 6 bases, and 12 bases lay outside the gene matches. The CDR3 runs 15 residues. The germline V gene encodes CDR1 SNHLY and CDR2 FYNNEI. DNA of the CDR3: TGTGCCAGCAGAACGTCAAGCGGGGGGGCTCGGGAGCAGTTCTTC. This sequence encodes CASRTSSGGAREQFF.

The chain couples TRBV27 to TRBJ2-3; a possible D gene is TRBD2 (5 bases). CDR1 is MNHEY, CDR2 SMNVEV, per germline (reference sequence). V dropped 5 bases and J dropped 2 bases, with 23 bases sitting between them. The CDR3 is made up of 18 amino acids. CDR3 residues: CASSPRGVKSGSTDTQYF. CDR3 coding DNA: TGTGCCAGCAGTCCCCGGGGTGTAAAATCGGGTTCCACAGATACGCAGTATTTT.